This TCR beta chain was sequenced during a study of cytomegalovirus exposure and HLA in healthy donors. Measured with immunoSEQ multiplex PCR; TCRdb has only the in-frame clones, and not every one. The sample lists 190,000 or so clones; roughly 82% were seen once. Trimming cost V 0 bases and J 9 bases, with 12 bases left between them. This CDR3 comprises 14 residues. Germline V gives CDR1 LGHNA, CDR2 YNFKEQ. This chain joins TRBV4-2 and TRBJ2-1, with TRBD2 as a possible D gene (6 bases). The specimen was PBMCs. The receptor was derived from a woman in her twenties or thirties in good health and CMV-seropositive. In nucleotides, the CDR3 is TGTGCCAGCAGCCAAGAAACTAGCCCCAGTGAGCAGTTCTTC. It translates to CASSQETSPSEQFF.